The 27 T cell receptor beta chains reported below all come from one sample, sequenced in a study of neurological immune-mediated disorders. Via MiXCR, TCRdb re-called the 5' RACE reads, giving one row per CDR3 protein. The repertoire holds roughly 70,000 distinct CDR3 sequences, with around 5% as singletons. The sequenced sample was PBMCs. The receptors come from a woman aged 70-85 years with multiple sclerosis.

This clonotype was counted ten times or more. The CDR3 DNA follows: TGCAGTGCTAGAGAGGGACTAGCGGGAGATAACGAGCAGTACTTC. Translating it yields CSAREGLAGDNEQYF. The chain joins TRBV20-1 to TRBJ2-7; 14 bases line up with TRBD2. This CDR3 is built from 15 residues. Germline CDR1 reads DFQATT; CDR2 reads SNEGSKA (reference sequence). Losses at the gene ends were 0 bases for V and 5 bases for J; bases not matched to a gene: 3.

This clonotype was recorded at least ten times. This chain joins TRBV4-1 and TRBJ2-2; D uncertain. V was clipped by 0 bases and J by 6 bases, with 11 bases between them. Germline lookup yields CDR1 MGHRA and CDR2 YSYEKL. The CDR3 totals 15 residues. The CDR3 DNA sequence: TGCGCCAGCAGCCAAGATAGAACCGCGCCCGGGGAGCTGTTTTTT. This translates into CASSQDRTAPGELFF.

This clonotype was picked up a small number of times. The genes are TRBV3-1 and TRBJ2-5; 8 bases agree with TRBD1. Losses at the gene ends were 5 bases for V and 5 bases for J; bases not matched to a gene: 7. Germline V gene sequence: CDR1 LGHDT, CDR2 YNNKEL (reference sequence). The CDR3 has 14 amino acids. CDR3 residues: CASSGTGPRETQYF. CDR3 coding DNA: TGTGCCAGCAGCGGGACAGGCCCCAGGGAGACCCAGTACTTC.

J is TRBJ2-7 and V is TRBV5-1; no definite D call. Looked up from germline, CDR1 is SGHRS and CDR2 is YFSETQ. The CDR3 totals 14 residues. V lost 0 bases, J lost 0 bases, and 7 bases lay in between. The CDR3 coding sequence is TGCGCCAGCAGCTTGGAGCAGGACTCCTACGAGCAGTACTTC. It codes for CASSLEQDSYEQYF. The entire variable domain, with the rest obtained from reference TRBV5-1 and TRBJ2-7, is as follows: KAGVTQTPRYLIKTRGQQVTLSCSPISGHRSVSWYQQTPGQGLQFLFEYFSETQRNKGNFPGRFSGRQFSNSRSEMNVSTLELGDSALYLCASSLEQDSYEQYFGPGTRLTVT.

This clonotype was observed at least ten times. V gene TRBV5-5 combines with J gene TRBJ2-1, with TRBD2 matching over 8 bases. Trimming cost V 1 base and J 8 bases; bases outside gene matches: 14. This CDR3 has 17 amino acids. Germline V CDR1 and CDR2: SGHKS, YYEKEE (reference sequence). The CDR3 DNA reads TGTGCCAGCAGCTTGTTTCTTACGGGACTAGAGAGTGATGAGCAGTTCTTC. Amino acid sequence: CASSLFLTGLESDEQFF.

This clonotype has ten or more counts. J is TRBJ2-1 and V is TRBV20-1, with D possibly matching TRBD2 (6 bases). V was clipped by 1 base and J by 3 bases, with 10 bases between them. The CDR3 runs to 14 residues. Germline assignment: CDR1 DFQATT and CDR2 SNEGSKA (reference sequence). The CDR3 DNA is TGCAGTGCTAGAGTGGGAGGCGACTACAATGAGCAGTTCTTC. Translation gives CSARVGGDYNEQFF.

This clonotype was seen ten or more times. Compared with germline, one end of the junction differs, possibly owing to a read error. CDR3 sequence: CASSLGDSNSPLNF. CDR3 nucleotide sequence: TGTGCCAGCAGCTTAGGGGATTCGAATTCACCCCTCAACTTT. The V and J genes are TRBV7-2 and TRBJ1-6, with D unresolved. Germline V gene data show CDR1 as SGHTA and CDR2 as FQGNSA. The CDR3 covers 14 residues.

Remarks on this clonotype: Being one base from a much bigger clone, this may be a read error. The chain uses TRBV28 and TRBJ1-2; no firm D call. Germline CDR1 MDHEN, CDR2 SYDVKM. The length of the CDR3 is 12 residues. The CDR3 DNA follows: TGTGACAGCAGTTTGACCGTCTATGGCTACACCTTC. It encodes CDSSLTVYGYTF.

This clonotype was counted many times. The rearrangement joins TRBV10-3 to TRBJ2-3, with 7 bases identical to TRBD2. V lost 4 bases and J lost 3; bases outside the gene matches: 4. This CDR3 is built from 14 residues. Per the germline V gene, CDR1 is ENHRY and CDR2 is SYGVKD. CDR3 in amino acids: CAISGGGFTDTQYF. In DNA form, the CDR3 reads TGTGCCATCAGTGGGGGGGGGTTTACAGATACGCAGTATTTT.

The chain combines TRBV4-1 with TRBJ2-3; tentative D call: TRBD1 (6 bases). Trimming took 1 base from V and 2 from J, leaving 10 bases between them. CDR1 is MGHRA, CDR2 YSYEKL, per germline. The length of the CDR3 is 15 residues. Here the CDR3 DNA reads TGCGCCAGCAGCCAAGGGCAGGGGCCCACAGATACGCAGTATTTT. Translating gives CASSQGQGPTDTQYF.

The chain joins TRBV6-2 or TRBV6-3 to TRBJ2-7; D not certain. The germline gives CDR1 MNHEY, CDR2 SVGEGT. The CDR3 spans 13 residues. V was clipped by 8 bases and J by 5 bases, with 16 bases between them. CDR3 residues: CASVRSSRNEQYF. The CDR3 coding sequence is TGTGCCAGCGTAAGGTCAAGTAGGAACGAGCAGTACTTC.

This clonotype was picked up many times. The V and J genes are TRBV6-6 and TRBJ2-3, with 10 nucleotides matching TRBD2. The V gene end was trimmed by 6 bases and the J gene end by 6 bases; junction bases not matched to a gene: 9. The CDR3 sequence is 15 residues long. Germline V gene data show CDR1 as MNHNY and CDR2 as SVGAGI (reference sequence). CDR3 coding DNA: TGTGCCAGCAGCGGCGCTAGCGGGAGTCTGGATACGCAGTATTTT. Protein product: CASSGASGSLDTQYF.

The table lists this clonotype with many counts. V usage is TRBV7-2 and J usage is TRBJ2-5; D unclear. The CDR3 covers 14 residues. The V end lost 1 base, the J end lost 3 bases, and 9 bases lay between the germline ends. From germline, CDR1 is SGHTA and CDR2 FQGNSA. CDR3 region: CASSLEGGKETQYF. The CDR3 coding sequence is TGTGCCAGCAGCTTAGAAGGCGGAAAAGAGACCCAGTACTTC. The full variable domain, completed using reference TRBV7-2 and TRBJ2-5, is GAGVSQSPSNKVTEKGKDVELRCDPISGHTALYWYRQSLGQGLEFLIYFQGNSAPDKSGLPSDRFSAERTGGSVSTLTIQRTQQEDSAVYLCASSLEGGKETQYFGPGTRLLVL.

This clonotype showed up many times. The chain recombines TRBV5-1 with TRBJ1-5; tentative D call: TRBD1 (6 bases). Trimming removed 4 bases from V and 2 bases from J, with 13 bases in between. The length of the CDR3 is 15 residues. Germline CDR1 and CDR2: SGHRS and YFSETQ. The CDR3 sequence is CASSEQGYGNQPQHF. The CDR3 DNA reads as TGCGCCAGCAGCGAACAGGGCTACGGCAATCAGCCCCAGCATTTT.

This clonotype was seen ten or more times. The rearrangement uses TRBV20-1 and TRBJ2-2; D ambiguous. The CDR3 is 14 residues long. Germline-derived CDR1 and CDR2 are DFQATT and SNEGSKA (reference sequence). V was clipped by 6 bases and J by 0 bases, with 11 bases between them. CDR3 sequence (DNA): TGCAGTGCCTGGCCAAGGTCGAACACCGGGGAGCTGTTTTTT. Protein product: CSAWPRSNTGELFF.

This clonotype was observed at least ten times. The CDR3 nucleotides are TGTGCCAGCAGTTACTACGGGTCCAACGTCGAGCAGTACTTC. It encodes CASSYYGSNVEQYF. V and J are TRBV6-5 and TRBJ2-7, with no clear D. Deletions cut 1 base from V and 6 bases from J, with 13 bases between. CDR3 length equals 14 residues. The germline V gene encodes CDR1 MNHEY and CDR2 SVGAGI.

This clonotype was seen ten or more times. The chain links TRBV7-6 to TRBJ1-2, with D uncertain. The CDR3 covers 11 residues. The V gene lost 5 bases and the J gene lost 8 bases, with 9 bases spanning the gap. CDR1 is SGHVS, CDR2 FNYEAQ, per germline. In DNA form, the CDR3 reads TGTGCCAGCAGCCCTAGACGAGGCTACACCTTC. It encodes CASSPRRGYTF.

V usage is TRBV5-1 and J usage is TRBJ2-1; D is possibly TRBD2 (5 bases). Trimming removed 4 bases at V and 3 bases at J, with 17 bases between. The CDR3 contains 16 residues. Germline-derived CDR1 and CDR2 are SGHRS and YFSETQ. CDR3 sequence reads: CASSESGSASYNEQFF. CDR3 nucleotide sequence: TGCGCCAGCAGCGAGTCGGGGTCCGCTAGCTACAATGAGCAGTTCTTC.

About this clonotype: A read error may produce the germline difference seen at one junction end. This sequence joins TRBV27 and TRBJ1-5; D is ambiguous. Looked up from germline, CDR1 is MNHEY and CDR2 is SMNVEV (reference sequence). CDR3 length: 13 amino acids. CDR3 nucleotide sequence: TGTGCCAGGAATTCCTATAAACATAAGACCCAGAATTTT. Its protein product is CARNSYKHKTQNF.

In its sample, this clonotype was seen many times. The rearrangement uses TRBV12-3 or TRBV12-4 and TRBJ2-1, with TRBD1 as a possible D gene (7 bases). The CDR3 runs 12 residues. Trimming left V 6 bases short and J 11 bases short, with 14 bases between. CDR3 bases: TGTGCCAGCAGACAGGGGACTTCAAAGCAGTTCTTC. Its protein is CASRQGTSKQFF.

This clonotype was detected many times. The V call is TRBV5-6, the J call TRBJ2-7, with 12 bases aligning to TRBD2. CDR1 and CDR2 from the germline V gene are SGHDT and YYEEEE. The CDR3 spans 16 residues. V trimming: 4 bases; J trimming: 4 bases; junction bases outside the gene matches: 9. CDR3 nucleotides: TGTGCCAGCAGCCGAGGACTAGCGGGATGGGGTTACGAGCAGTACTTC. Protein: CASSRGLAGWGYEQYF. Variable domain in full (rest from reference TRBV5-6 and TRBJ2-7): DAGVTQSPTHLIKTRGQQVTLRCSPKSGHDTVSWYQQALGQGPQFIFQYYEEEERQRGNFPDRFSGHQFPNYSSELNVNALLLGDSALYLCASSRGLAGWGYEQYFGPGTRLTVT.

This clonotype was counted between two and nine times. The genes are TRBV7-3 and TRBJ2-1, with 10 bases fitting TRBD2. The J segment lost 0 bases and the V segment lost 5 bases, leaving 13 bases of the junction unmatched. Germline lookup yields CDR1 SGHTA and CDR2 FQGTGA. CDR3 length: 19 amino acids. This CDR3 is CASSLQAGGSSGSYNEQFF. In nucleotides, the CDR3 is TGTGCCAGCAGCCTCCAAGCGGGAGGGTCGTCGGGCTCCTACAATGAGCAGTTCTTC.

V usage is TRBV5-6 and J usage is TRBJ2-7; D possibly corresponds to TRBD1 (6 bases). V was shortened by 4 bases and J by 3 bases, with 11 bases between the two germline ends. The germline gives CDR1 SGHDT, CDR2 YYEEEE. CDR3 size: 13 residues. CDR3 in amino acids: CASSRPQGYEQYF. CDR3 DNA: TGTGCCAGCAGCCGCCCACAGGGCTACGAGCAGTACTTC. Using reference TRBV5-6 and TRBJ2-7 for the parts outside the CDR3, the full variable domain is DAGVTQSPTHLIKTRGQQVTLRCSPKSGHDTVSWYQQALGQGPQFIFQYYEEEERQRGNFPDRFSGHQFPNYSSELNVNALLLGDSALYLCASSRPQGYEQYFGPGTRLTVT.

This clonotype was found many times. V usage is TRBV12-3 or TRBV12-4 and J usage is TRBJ2-3; no clear D. The CDR3 runs to 10 residues. The V and J ends lost 8 bases and 5 bases respectively, with 5 bases between them. Here the CDR3 DNA reads TGTGCCAGCCAGATAGATACGCAGTATTTT. It encodes CASQIDTQYF.

J is TRBJ2-1 and V is TRBV5-6; TRBD2 matches 11 bases. The V and J ends lost 4 bases and 10 bases, in that order; junction bases with no gene match: 13. This CDR3 is built from 16 residues. Germline CDR1 reads SGHDT; CDR2 reads YYEEEE. CDR3 sequence (DNA): TGTGCCAGCAGCCTGCTACCGGGACTAGCGGAAGACGAGCAGTTCTTC. It translates to CASSLLPGLAEDEQFF.

This clonotype has ten or more counts. V usage is TRBV5-1 and J usage is TRBJ2-3, with 7 bases lining up with TRBD2. CDR3 size: 17 residues. V was pared by 4 bases and J by 2 bases, with 13 bases of the junction left unmatched. Germline values: CDR1 SGHRS, CDR2 YFSETQ. CDR3 residues: CASSRTTSPGFTDTQYF. The CDR3 nucleotides read TGCGCCAGCAGCCGCACGACTAGCCCGGGCTTCACAGATACGCAGTATTTT.

The sample holds many counts of this clonotype. V gene TRBV20-1 combines with J gene TRBJ2-3; 10 bases line up with TRBD2. The CDR3 runs to 15 residues. Losses at the gene ends were 4 bases for V and 1 base for J; bases not matched to a gene: 5. Per the germline V gene, CDR1 is DFQATT and CDR2 is SNEGSKA (reference sequence). The CDR3 nucleotides are TGCAGTGCTAACCCAGGGACTAGCGGCACAGATACGCAGTATTTT. Translated: CSANPGTSGTDTQYF.